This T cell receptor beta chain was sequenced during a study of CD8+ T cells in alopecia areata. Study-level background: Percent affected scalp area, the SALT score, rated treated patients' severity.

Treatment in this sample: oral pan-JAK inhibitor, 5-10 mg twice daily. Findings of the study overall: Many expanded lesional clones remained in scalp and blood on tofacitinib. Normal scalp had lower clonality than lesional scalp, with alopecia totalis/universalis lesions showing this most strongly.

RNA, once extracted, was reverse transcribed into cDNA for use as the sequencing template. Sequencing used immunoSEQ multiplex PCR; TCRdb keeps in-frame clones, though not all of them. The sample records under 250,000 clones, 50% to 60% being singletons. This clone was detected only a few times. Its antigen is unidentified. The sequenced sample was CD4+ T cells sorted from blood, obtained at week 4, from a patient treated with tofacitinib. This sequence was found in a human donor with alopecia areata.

In DNA form, the CDR3 reads TGCAGCGTTAGCCCGGGACAGACCTACGAGCAGTACTTC. Translation gives CSVSPGQTYEQYF. The chain recombines TRBV29-1 with TRBJ2-7; 7 bases map to TRBD1. This CDR3 has 13 amino acids. Germline V lookup: CDR1 SQVTM, CDR2 ANQGSEA. V dropped 5 bases and J dropped 2; count of bases not matched to a gene: 6.